These 18 T cell receptor beta chains were sequenced from one sample in a study of T cell responses to AZD1222 COVID-19 vaccine. Sequencing used immunoSEQ multiplex PCR; TCRdb keeps in-frame clones, though not all of them. The sample has about 180,000 clones; about nine tenths are singletons. Sequences were derived from peripheral blood, sampled on day 0 of AZD1222 vaccination. These receptor sequences come from an adult in good health.

The genes are TRBV12-3 or TRBV12-4 and TRBJ1-1; D uncertain. CDR3 length: 11 residues. Trimming left V 7 bases short and J 5 bases short, with 8 bases between. CDR3 bases: TGTGCCAGCACCCCGAGAACTGAAGCTTTCTTT. Translation gives CASTPRTEAFF.

This clone was detected only once. The chain couples TRBV30 to TRBJ2-2; D remains ambiguous. Germline values: CDR1 GTSNPN, CDR2 SVGIG (reference sequence). V dropped 6 bases and J dropped 6 bases, with 14 bases sitting between them. This CDR3 is 13 amino acids long. This CDR3 is CACARVGPGELFF. CDR3 DNA: TGTGCCTGCGCTCGGGTAGGCCCCGGGGAGCTGTTTTTT.

This chain uses TRBV10-3 with TRBJ2-5; 8 bases align to TRBD2. The CDR3 totals 15 residues. CDR1 is ENHRY and CDR2 is SYGVKD in the germline V gene. J was trimmed by 3 bases and V by 10 bases; bases with no gene match: 13. The CDR3 here is CATGGGPKVKETQYF. CDR3 coding DNA: TGTGCCACGGGGGGGGGACCAAAGGTGAAAGAGACCCAGTACTTC.

The V gene is TRBV6-4, the J gene TRBJ2-5, with a possible D match to TRBD1 (6 bases). The CDR3 has 13 residues. CDR1 and CDR2 (germline): MRHNA, SNTAGT. The V and J ends lost 4 bases and 6 bases respectively, with 12 bases between them. CDR3 DNA sequence: TGTGCCAGCAGTGTACGTCAGGGGCAGACCCAGTACTTC. This gives the protein CASSVRQGQTQYF.

V is TRBV5-4 and J is TRBJ1-2; 8 bases fit TRBD1. The CDR3 is made up of 18 amino acids. Germline loops: CDR1 SGHNT, CDR2 YYREEE (reference sequence). The junction had 13 bases not matched to a gene; V was cut back by 3 bases and J by 0 bases. CDR3 protein: CASSSTTRDRRTNYGYTF. The CDR3 DNA sequence: TGTGCCAGCAGCTCCACTACACGGGACAGGAGGACTAACTATGGCTACACCTTC. Full variable domain (outside the CDR3, taken from reference TRBV5-4 and TRBJ1-2): ETGVTQSPTHLIKTRGQQVTLRCSSQSGHNTVSWYQQALGQGPQFIFQYYREEENGRGNFPPRFSGLQFPNYSSELNVNALELDDSALYLCASSSTTRDRRTNYGYTFGSGTRLTVV.

Notes on this clone: A read error may account for a junction end that differs from germline. The chain employs TRBV28 and TRBJ1-5; 10 nucleotides agree with TRBD1. CDR3 size: 12 residues. The germline V gene encodes CDR1 MDHEN and CDR2 SYDVKM. Written as DNA, the CDR3 is TGCGCCACGGGACAGGGGTTTCAGCCCCAGCATTTT. It is translated as CATGQGFQPQHF.

This chain connects TRBV6-5 to TRBJ1-3, with no clear D. The germline CDR1 and CDR2 sequences are MNHEY and SVGAGI. The CDR3 runs 10 residues. V was cut by 10 bases and J by 4 bases, with 5 bases left in between. DNA of the CDR3: TGTGCCACCAGCGGAAACACCATATATTTT. This gives the protein CATSGNTIYF.

The rearrangement joins TRBV4-3 to TRBJ1-2; 7 nucleotides match TRBD1. Trimming at V came to 0 bases and at J to 8 bases, leaving 6 bases not matched to a gene. Germline V lookup: CDR1 LGHNA, CDR2 YSLEER. The CDR3 contains 14 residues. CDR3 amino acids: CASSQDGTVRGYTF. Written as DNA, the CDR3 is TGCGCCAGCAGCCAAGATGGGACAGTGAGGGGCTACACCTTC.

V usage is TRBV29-1 and J usage is TRBJ1-1; 7 nucleotides align to TRBD1. Germline CDR1 is SQVTM and CDR2 is ANQGSEA. V lost 3 bases to trimming and J lost 2 bases; unmatched junction nucleotides: 6. The CDR3 extends over 14 amino acids. The DNA of the CDR3 is TGCAGCGTTGAGGGCCGACAGGGAAACACTGAAGCTTTCTTT. This codes for CSVEGRQGNTEAFF.

The chain is built from TRBV5-3 and TRBJ1-6, with TRBD1 identical over 8 bases. TRBV5-3 is noted as an ORF with a role that remains uncertain. Losses at the gene ends were 1 base for V and 5 bases for J; bases not matched to a gene: 11. The CDR3 is 18 residues long. CDR3 amino acids: CARSLNTGTGTHNSPLHF. CDR3 sequence (DNA): TGTGCCAGAAGCTTGAATACCGGGACAGGAACTCATAATTCACCCCTCCACTTT.

In DNA form, the CDR3 reads TGTGCCAGCAGTGTGACAGGGGATGGCACTGAAGCTTTCTTT. Its protein is CASSVTGDGTEAFF. The chain has TRBV6-6 and TRBJ1-1; 8 bases map to TRBD1. Germline assignment: CDR1 MNHNY and CDR2 SVGAGI (reference sequence). V was clipped by 5 bases and J by 4 bases; unmatched bases: 6. CDR3 size: 14 residues.

The chain links TRBV14 to TRBJ1-2, with 7 nucleotides matching TRBD1. Germline values: CDR1 SGHDN, CDR2 FVKESK. Germline trimming cut 4 bases from V and 5 bases from J; bases unmatched to any gene: 1. The CDR3 is 12 residues long. This CDR3 is CASSPTGYGYTF. DNA for the CDR3: TGTGCCAGCAGCCCGACAGGGTATGGCTACACCTTC.

This clone came up a few times. The chain joins TRBV3-1 (or the pseudogene TRBV3-2) to TRBJ1-2; tentative D call: TRBD1 (5 bases). Trimming pared 1 base from V and 0 bases from J, leaving 9 bases between. Germline CDR1 LGHDT, CDR2 YNNKEL (reference sequence). The CDR3 has 15 amino acids. CDR3 protein: CASSQAGTPNYGYTF. The CDR3 DNA is TGTGCCAGCAGCCAAGCCGGGACTCCTAACTATGGCTACACCTTC.

V gene TRBV5-4 combines with J gene TRBJ2-5, with TRBD2 as a possible D gene (5 bases). V was clipped by 0 bases and J by 9 bases, with 12 bases between them. The CDR3 sequence is 13 residues long. Germline V gene lookup returns CDR1 SGHNT and CDR2 YYREEE (reference sequence). Written as DNA, the CDR3 is TGTGCCAGCAGCTTGGACAGCGCGAGGGCCCAGTACTTC. Amino acid sequence: CASSLDSARAQYF. The variable domain in full, completed from reference TRBV5-4 and TRBJ2-5, reads ETGVTQSPTHLIKTRGQQVTLRCSSQSGHNTVSWYQQALGQGPQFIFQYYREEENGRGNFPPRFSGLQFPNYSSELNVNALELDDSALYLCASSLDSARAQYFGPGTRLLVL.

In this sample, this clone turned up a few times. The chain employs TRBV3-1 (or the pseudogene TRBV3-2) and TRBJ2-5; the D gene is possibly TRBD2 (5 bases). Trimming shortened V by 5 bases and J by 3 bases, and 13 bases separated the two germline ends. Germline CDR1 and CDR2: LGHDT and YNNKEL (reference sequence). This CDR3 is built from 14 residues. In nucleotides, the CDR3 is TGTGCCAGCAGCTACGACCCCGGGAAAGAGACCCAGTACTTC. Its protein is CASSYDPGKETQYF.

V usage is TRBV18 and J usage is TRBJ1-3; 7 nucleotides line up with TRBD1. The CDR3 contains 14 residues. Germline CDR1 and CDR2: KGHSH and LQKENI. Trimming cost V 9 bases and J 8 bases; bases outside gene matches: 13. This CDR3 reads CASHGRQGEDTIYF. The CDR3 region has the DNA TGTGCCAGTCACGGAAGACAGGGCGAAGACACCATATATTTT.

This sequence joins TRBV5-6 and TRBJ2-2; a possible D gene is TRBD2 (6 bases). The germline V and J ends were trimmed by 7 bases and 2 bases, with 12 bases remaining between them. CDR1 is SGHDT, CDR2 YYEEEE, per germline. This CDR3 is built from 14 residues. CDR3 sequence reads: CASGRTINTGELFF. CDR3 DNA sequence: TGTGCCAGCGGGAGGACCATTAACACCGGGGAGCTGTTTTTT.

V is TRBV28 and J is TRBJ1-2; D perhaps matches TRBD1 (6 bases). V dropped 3 bases and J dropped 8 bases, with 13 bases sitting between them. The CDR3 has 13 amino acids. Germline CDR1 reads MDHEN; CDR2 reads SYDVKM. The DNA of the CDR3 is TGTGCCAGCAGTTTTCAGGGGATGGGGGGCTACACCTTC. Protein sequence: CASSFQGMGGYTF.